This TCR beta chain was documented in a study of early T cells in non-severe SARS-CoV-2 infection. MiXCR was run by TCRdb on the 5' RACE reads, yielding one entry per CDR3 protein. Here the sample spans 50,000 or so distinct CDR3 sequences, more than 13% being singletons. The CDR3 loop spans 16 amino acids. CDR1 is MDHEN and CDR2 is SYDVKM in the germline V gene. The V gene lost 4 bases and the J gene lost 3 bases, with 18 bases spanning the gap. V is TRBV28 and J is TRBJ1-1; tentative D call: TRBD1 (5 bases). This clonotype originated in an adult who was a healthcare worker with PCR-confirmed SARS-CoV-2 infection or an uninfected control (not recorded which). The sample consisted of whole blood, taken at baseline. The CDR3 loop reads CASSSPLGGLDTEAFF. CDR3 bases: TGTGCCAGCAGTTCCCCCCTGGGGGGATTGGACACTGAAGCTTTCTTT.